The clone carrying this TCR beta chain has a count of ten or more. As yet, its antigen is unknown. This entry belongs to a study of CD8 T cells in ankylosing spondylitis. Study-wide results and caveats: As for the disease-linked clones, they showed a CD8+ phenotype and occurred at relatively low frequencies in peripheral blood.

In making TCR beta libraries, quantitative 5'-RACE with molecular barcodes was used. Using its own MiXCR run on the 5' RACE reads, TCRdb lists one record per CDR3 protein. The table lists 200,000 or so distinct CDR3 sequences, over 10% of them singletons, with 8% to 13% in the top ten. The V gene end was trimmed by 5 bases and the J gene end by 4 bases; junction bases not matched to a gene: 8. Per the germline V gene, CDR1 is SQVTM and CDR2 is ANQGSEA. CDR3 length equals 14 residues. This sequence originates from a female donor with ankylosing spondylitis or in good health (not recorded which). Material for sequencing was blood, either unsorted or a sorted T cell fraction (not recorded which). The chain combines TRBV29-1 with TRBJ2-3; TRBD1 matches 8 bases. The CDR3 nucleotides are TGCAGCGTTCAGGGGGCCTCAGCGGCAGATACGCAGTATTTT. It codes for CSVQGASAADTQYF.